This TCR beta chain was sequenced during a study of OX40 agonist ivuxolimab in advanced cancers. Study context: Ivuxolimab, which is an agonistic anti-OX40 (CD134) antibody, was administered to the patients. Findings and caveats of the study: Also present in some nonresponders was a low level of normalized T-cell clonal expansion.

Germline-derived CDR1 and CDR2 are SGHVS and FNYEAQ. V shed 5 bases, J shed 4 bases, and the junction held 7 bases outside the gene matches. This CDR3 is built from 14 residues. A word on this clone: The antigen is unknown.

Libraries were prepared by immunoSEQ multiplex PCR; TCRdb keeps only in-frame clonotypes and omits some of them. The data contain roughly 60,000 clones, around 90% of them singletons. The gene calls are TRBV7-6 and TRBJ1-2; TRBD1 aligns across 7 bases. Sequencing used CD4+ or CD8+ T cells sorted from blood, obtained in a trial of the OX40 agonist ivuxolimab. The receptor was isolated from an adult with an advanced solid tumor such as melanoma, head and neck, liver or kidney cancer. CDR3 sequence: CASSATGDSYGYTF. As DNA, the CDR3 is TGTGCCAGCAGCGCTACAGGGGATAGCTATGGCTACACCTTC.